Each of the 24 T cell receptor beta chains below was sequenced from the same sample in a study of shared clonotypes between healthy human individuals. Assay used: immunoSEQ multiplex PCR; TCRdb lists only in-frame clones, some missing. The sample consists of a few million clones, just over 90% of them appearing once. The sample consisted of naive CD4+ T cells sorted from blood. The subset denotes: CD45RA+ positively selected. The receptors were sampled from a man aged 18 to 35 in good health.

The CDR3 DNA follows: TGTGCCATCAGTGTAGAAGGGGTCGTAGATACGCAGTATTTT. Translation gives CAISVEGVVDTQYF. V usage is TRBV10-3 and J usage is TRBJ2-3; perhaps TRBD1 as D (5 bases). The CDR3 loop spans 14 amino acids. V was shortened by 4 bases and J by 5 bases, with 13 bases between the two germline ends. The germline gives CDR1 ENHRY, CDR2 SYGVKD.

The V call is TRBV18, the J call TRBJ2-2, with D unclear. The CDR3 totals 15 residues. The germline V gene has CDR1 KGHSH and CDR2 LQKENI. V lost 5 bases, J lost 9 bases, and 19 bases lay in between. The CDR3, as DNA: TGTGCCAGCTCATTTTCGGATCTTCAATTAAGGGAGCTGTTTTTT. It codes for CASSFSDLQLRELFF. The full variable domain, its missing parts supplied by reference TRBV18 and TRBJ2-2, is NAGVMQNPRHLVRRRGQEARLRCSPMKGHSHVYWYRQLPEEGLKFMVYLQKENIIDESGMPKERFSAEFPKEGPSILRIQQVVRGDSAAYFCASSFSDLQLRELFFGEGSRLTVL.

The chain carries TRBV15 and TRBJ2-2; 7 bases align to TRBD1. Germline loops: CDR1 LNHNV, CDR2 YYDKDF (reference sequence). The trim removed 1 base at V and 6 bases at J, leaving 5 bases unmatched. This CDR3 is built from 15 residues. The DNA for the CDR3 is TGTGCCACCAGCAGAGGAGGGGGCGGCTCCGGGGAGCTGTTTTTT. Translating gives CATSRGGGGSGELFF.

This rearrangement joins TRBV29-1 to TRBJ2-3, with 15 positions matching TRBD2. The germline CDR1 and CDR2 sequences are SQVTM and ANQGSEA. V lost 4 bases, J lost 6 bases, and 8 bases stayed unmatched. The CDR3 totals 16 residues. The CDR3 is CSVGTWGLAGGDTQYF. DNA of the CDR3: TGCAGCGTTGGGACTTGGGGACTAGCGGGGGGCGATACGCAGTATTTT.

As to this clone: The germline gene is not matched at one end of the junction; a read error may be the cause. This chain links TRBV5-6 with TRBJ1-4; D is possibly TRBD1 (6 bases). The CDR3 has 10 amino acids. Germline V lookup: CDR1 SGHDT, CDR2 YYEEEE. The CDR3 reads CASSRLDRTF. CDR3 sequence (DNA): TGTGCCAGCAGCCGTTTAGACAGGACTTTT.

The chain combines TRBV9 with TRBJ2-7; D remains ambiguous. Germline lookup yields CDR1 SGDLS and CDR2 YYNGEE. This CDR3 region has 14 residues. V lost 1 base and J 0 bases, leaving 8 bases between the germline ends. The CDR3 DNA reads TGTGCCAGCAGCGTATCCGACCGCTCCTACGAGCAGTACTTC. The encoded protein is CASSVSDRSYEQYF.

The chain is built from TRBV6-5 and TRBJ2-7; the match to TRBD2 covers 8 bases. Germline values: CDR1 MNHEY, CDR2 SVGAGI. V was pared by 9 bases and J by 4 bases, with 8 bases of the junction left unmatched. The CDR3 length is 13 residues. CDR3 protein: CASLAGPTYEQYF. The CDR3 DNA reads as TGTGCCAGTTTAGCGGGACCAACGTACGAGCAGTACTTC.

CDR3 coding DNA: TGTGCCAGCAGTTTCGCGGCTTCGAGCGGGGGGGCGGATACGCAGTATTTT. Protein: CASSFAASSGGADTQYF. The chain combines TRBV28 with TRBJ2-3, with 10 bases identical to TRBD2. The CDR3 covers 17 residues. Germline CDR1 reads MDHEN; CDR2 reads SYDVKM. V was pared by 3 bases and J by 6 bases, with 12 bases of the junction left unmatched.

The chain combines TRBV5-1 with TRBJ2-3; 7 nucleotides agree with TRBD2. Trimming removed 4 bases from V and 2 bases from J; junction bases left unmatched: 7. The CDR3 extends over 15 amino acids. Per germline, CDR1 SGHRS and CDR2 YFSETQ. As DNA, the CDR3 is TGCGCCAGCAGCGGCGGGGGATTCAACACAGATACGCAGTATTTT. The encoded protein is CASSGGGFNTDTQYF.

The gene calls are TRBV14 and TRBJ1-6; 7 bases fit TRBD1. Germline CDR1 reads SGHDN; CDR2 reads FVKESK. This CDR3 region has 15 residues. J was trimmed by 4 bases and V by 4 bases; bases with no gene match: 4. The CDR3 DNA sequence: TGTGCCAGCAGCCCGCAGGGACAGTATAATTCACCCCTCCACTTT. Translating gives CASSPQGQYNSPLHF.

The J gene is TRBJ2-3, the V gene TRBV6-4; D ambiguous. V was clipped by 4 bases and J by 0 bases, with 14 bases between them. This CDR3 is 16 amino acids long. In germline, CDR1 is MRHNA, CDR2 SNTAGT. The CDR3 DNA reads TGTGCCAGCAGTGTCTCCTTAGTGATAAGCACAGATACGCAGTATTTT. Amino acid sequence: CASSVSLVISTDTQYF.

The chain couples TRBV2 to TRBJ2-2, with 12 nucleotides matching TRBD2. The CDR3 totals 14 residues. Germline CDR1 SNHLY, CDR2 FYNNEI. With V trimmed by 6 bases and J by 4 bases, 0 bases remained unmatched. The CDR3 loop is CASRLAGGTGELFF. The CDR3 DNA reads TGTGCCAGCAGACTAGCGGGGGGCACCGGGGAGCTGTTTTTT.

The chain uses TRBV18 and TRBJ2-7; D is unclear. The CDR3 covers 14 residues. The V gene's germline CDR1 is KGHSH and CDR2 LQKENI. V was shortened by 4 bases and J by 3 bases, with 13 bases between the two germline ends. The CDR3 nucleotides are TGTGCCAGCTCACGGCCGGAAGAGAACTACGAGCAGTACTTC. It yields the protein CASSRPEENYEQYF.

V usage is TRBV5-1 and J usage is TRBJ2-2; D call uncertain. V lost 0 bases, J lost 1 base, and 7 bases lay in between. CDR1 is SGHRS and CDR2 is YFSETQ in the germline V gene. The CDR3 sequence is 15 residues long. CDR3 loop: CASSLASENTGELFF. The CDR3 coding sequence is TGCGCCAGCAGCTTGGCGAGCGAGAACACCGGGGAGCTGTTTTTT. The full variable domain, in which reference TRBV5-1 and TRBJ2-2 provide the parts outside the CDR3, is KAGVTQTPRYLIKTRGQQVTLSCSPISGHRSVSWYQQTPGQGLQFLFEYFSETQRNKGNFPGRFSGRQFSNSRSEMNVSTLELGDSALYLCASSLASENTGELFFGEGSRLTVL.

DNA for the CDR3: TGTGCCAGCCGGGGTATCGAAGGGATTAGCAATCAGCCCCAGCATTTT. Amino acids: CASRGIEGISNQPQHF. The rearrangement links TRBV28 to TRBJ1-5, with D hard to call. The CDR3 runs 16 residues. V lost 8 bases to trimming and J lost 0 bases, with 17 bases between them. Germline lookup yields CDR1 MDHEN and CDR2 SYDVKM. Combining the CDR3 with reference TRBV28 and TRBJ1-5 gives the whole variable domain DVKVTQSSRYLVKRTGEKVFLECVQDMDHENMFWYRQDPGLGLRLIYFSYDVKMKEKGDIPEGYSVSREKKERFSLILESASTNQTSMYLCASRGIEGISNQPQHFGDGTRLSIL.

The V call is TRBV7-9, the J call TRBJ2-5; D not certain. The V gene's germline CDR1 is SEHNR and CDR2 FQNEAQ (reference sequence). The V end was cut by 2 bases, the J end by 2 bases, with 15 bases between. The CDR3 sequence is 16 residues long. CDR3 bases: TGTGCCAGCAGCTTATGGTTCGGCGGAGTTCAAGAGACCCAGTACTTC. As protein: CASSLWFGGVQETQYF.

As to this clone: The same CDR3 also results from other DNA sequences found in this sample. V usage is TRBV30 and J usage is TRBJ1-6, with D perhaps TRBD1 (5 bases). Germline CDR1 reads GTSNPN; CDR2 reads SVGIG (reference sequence). V was trimmed by 2 bases and J by 7 bases, leaving 12 bases between them. The CDR3 contains 14 residues. The CDR3 DNA follows: TGTGCCTGGAGTCCCGGGACGGTCAATTCACCCCTCCACTTT. Amino acids: CAWSPGTVNSPLHF.

The chain is built from TRBV4-1 and TRBJ2-3; D is perhaps TRBD1 or TRBD2 (5 bases each). The germline gives CDR1 MGHRA, CDR2 YSYEKL. The CDR3 totals 19 residues. The germline V and J ends were trimmed by 1 base and 3 bases, with 23 bases remaining between them. The CDR3 DNA follows: TGCGCCAGCAGCCAAGTCCCGGGGCGCTCCTTGAGGGGAACAGATACGCAGTATTTT. It specifies CASSQVPGRSLRGTDTQYF.

The chain links TRBV19 to TRBJ1-4; D unresolved. The CDR3 extends over 13 amino acids. Germline V gene sequence: CDR1 LNHDA, CDR2 SQIVND (reference sequence). V lost 10 bases, J lost 7 bases, and 16 bases lay in between. As DNA, the CDR3 is TGTGCCACTAAGAGGAACGGAGCTGAAAAACTGTTTTTT. Its protein is CATKRNGAEKLFF. Full variable domain (rest looked up from reference TRBV19 and TRBJ1-4): DGGITQSPKYLFRKEGQNVTLSCEQNLNHDAMYWYRQDPGQGLRLIYYSQIVNDFQKGDIAEGYSVSREKKESFPLTVTSAQKNPTAFYLCATKRNGAEKLFFGSGTQLSVL.

This chain joins TRBV9 and TRBJ2-3; weak D call: TRBD2 (6 bases). Deletions cut 2 bases from V and 4 bases from J, with 11 bases between. CDR1 SGDLS and CDR2 YYNGEE come from the germline V gene. This CDR3 has 14 residues. The CDR3 nucleotides read TGTGCCAGCAGCGTGCGGGGAGAGGCAGATACGCAGTATTTT. It translates to CASSVRGEADTQYF. Supplemented by reference TRBV9 and TRBJ2-3, the full variable domain reads DSGVTQTPKHLITATGQRVTLRCSPRSGDLSVYWYQQSLDQGLQFLIQYYNGEERAKGNILERFSAQQFPDLHSELNLSSLELGDSALYFCASSVRGEADTQYFGPGTRLTVL.

On this clone itself: One end of the junction varies from germline; a read error may be responsible. The chain recombines TRBV20-1 with TRBJ2-1; a possible D gene is TRBD2 (5 bases). The CDR3 has 11 amino acids. The germline gives CDR1 DFQATT, CDR2 SNEGSKA (reference sequence). CDR3 in DNA: TGCAGTACTAGCTCCTACAATGAGCAGTTCTTC. It encodes CSTSSYNEQFF.

This clone was found once. The rearrangement uses TRBV6-1 and TRBJ2-5; D ambiguous. Germline CDR1 reads MNHNS; CDR2 reads SASEGT. CDR3 length equals 15 residues. Trimming shortened V by 10 bases and J by 2 bases, and 20 bases separated the two germline ends. The CDR3, as DNA: TGTGCCACCGTCCTCGGGTCGCTTGGGCAAGAGACCCAGTACTTC. Translation gives CATVLGSLGQETQYF.

The CDR3 sequence is CASSLSIHEQFF. DNA of the CDR3: TGTGCCAGCAGTTTATCGATCCATGAGCAGTTCTTC. The rearrangement joins TRBV27 to TRBJ2-1; D is unresolved. From germline, CDR1 is MNHEY and CDR2 SMNVEV (reference sequence). The CDR3 contains 12 residues. Trimming removed 0 bases from V and 8 bases from J, with 5 bases in between.

Concerning this clone: The same CDR3 is also encoded by other DNA sequences in this sample. This chain joins TRBV5-4 and TRBJ1-3, with D possibly matching TRBD1 (5 bases). Between the trimmed V and J ends, which lost 1 base and 4 bases, there was a span of 9 bases. The CDR3 has 14 amino acids. Germline V gives CDR1 SGHNT, CDR2 YYREEE (reference sequence). CDR3: CASSLQGSGNTIYF. The CDR3 nucleotides are TGTGCCAGCAGCTTGCAGGGCTCGGGAAACACCATATATTTT.